The clone carrying this TCR beta chain showed up just once. The antigen is undetermined. The germline V and J ends were trimmed by 4 bases and 8 bases, with 9 bases remaining between them. This CDR3 is built from 13 residues. Germline V gene data show CDR1 as SGHVS and CDR2 as FNYEAQ. This record comes from a study of blood T cells in healthy people across ages. General observations from the study: Estimates based on one million T cells were treated as lower bounds. Strong correlation linked observed beta diversity and percent naive T cells.

Each donor was a healthy Caucasian individual from Russia, aged roughly 6 to 100. Sample-barcoded 5' priming and a J-beta primer mix drove a second PCR of roughly 6 to 12 cycles. Each CDR3 protein gets one entry after TCRdb re-called the 5' RACE reads with MiXCR. The top ten clones hold roughly 14% of a sample with roughly 680,000 distinct CDR3 sequences, approximately 52% of them seen once. This sequence was found in an elderly woman in good health. The chain has TRBV7-6 and TRBJ1-6; no reliable D call. The sample was blood. The CDR3 DNA reads TGTGCCAGCAGCTCATCGCAGCATTCACCCCTCCACTTT. Translated, it gives CASSSSQHSPLHF.